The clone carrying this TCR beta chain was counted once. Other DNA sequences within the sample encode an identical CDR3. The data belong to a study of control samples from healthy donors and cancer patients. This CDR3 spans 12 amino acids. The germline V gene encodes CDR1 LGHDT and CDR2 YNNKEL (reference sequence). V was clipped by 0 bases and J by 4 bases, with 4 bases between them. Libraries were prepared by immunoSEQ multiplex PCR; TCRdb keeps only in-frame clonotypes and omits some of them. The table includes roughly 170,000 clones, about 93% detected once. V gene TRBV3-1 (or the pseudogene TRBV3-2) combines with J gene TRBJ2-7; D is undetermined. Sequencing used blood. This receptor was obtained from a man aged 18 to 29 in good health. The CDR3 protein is CASSQEPYEQYF. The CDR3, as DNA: TGTGCCAGCAGCCAAGAACCGTACGAGCAGTACTTC.